A single sample gave rise to the 18 T cell receptor beta chains below, sequenced in a study of tumor-infiltrating lymphocytes in primary liver carcinoma. RNA isolated from unsorted whole blood supplied the blood RNA, with germline DNA also extracted. TCR beta cDNA was prepared out of roughly 490 ng total RNA by means of a constant-region primer. Generation of the TCR beta libraries relied on three nested multiplex PCR rounds using slightly modified ARM-PCR. Rounds one and two of PCR, each of roughly 10 cycles, were primed with TRBV1-TRBV30 forward primers and a C-beta reverse primer. One entry per CDR3 protein results from TCRdb running MiXCR on the multiplex PCR reads. The sample holds about 300,000 distinct CDR3 sequences, roughly two thirds seen once. Sequenced material: peripheral blood. The receptors were sampled from a man between 40 and 49 years old with primary liver carcinoma and hepatitis B virus infection.

This clonotype was seen at least ten times. V is TRBV29-1 and J is TRBJ2-1; the D call may be TRBD1 or TRBD2 (5 bases each). The germline V gene has CDR1 SQVTM and CDR2 ANQGSEA. CDR3 size: 17 residues. Trimming pared 5 bases from V and 0 bases from J, leaving 20 bases between. In nucleotides, the CDR3 is TGCAGCGTTCTGAGAGGGGCTTCTTACGACTCCTACAATGAGCAGTTCTTC. Its protein is CSVLRGASYDSYNEQFF.

This clonotype was observed a single time. The junction and the germline gene differ at one end; a read error may be behind it. The gene calls are TRBV6-1 and TRBJ2-7, with D perhaps assigned TRBD1 or TRBD2 (5 bases each). Germline V CDR1 and CDR2: MNHNS, SASEGT. The CDR3 is 16 amino acids. For the CDR3, the DNA is TGTGTCAGCAGTGAAGCCCCCGGGGCAGGAGGCTACGAGCAGTACTTC. Residues: CVSSEAPGAGGYEQYF.

CDR3 residues: CAWSVSMGTEAFF. The CDR3, as DNA: TGTGCCTGGAGTGTGTCAATGGGCACTGAAGCTTTCTTT. The rearrangement uses TRBV30 and TRBJ1-1; D remains ambiguous. The CDR3 sequence is 13 residues long. Germline-derived CDR1 and CDR2 are GTSNPN and SVGIG (reference sequence). V lost 0 bases to trimming and J lost 4 bases, with 9 bases between them. The full variable domain, rest sourced from reference TRBV30 and TRBJ1-1, is SQTIHQWPATLVQPVGSPLSLECTVEGTSNPNLYWYRQAAGRGLQLLFYSVGIGQISSEVPQNLSASRPQDRQFILSSKKLLLSDSGFYLCAWSVSMGTEAFFGQGTRLTVV.

This clonotype turned up a few times. This clone may be a read error of a much larger clone one base away. This sequence joins TRBV6-2 or TRBV6-3 and TRBJ1-1, with D perhaps TRBD1 (5 bases). Germline CDR1 MNHEY, CDR2 SVGEGT. Trimming took off 5 bases at V and 5 bases at J, with 12 bases between the two ends. This CDR3 spans 13 amino acids. This chain's CDR3 is CASSPGSVTEAFF. Written as DNA, the CDR3 is TGTGCCAGCAGTCCAGGGTCGGTAACTGAAGCTTTCTTT.

Note on this clonotype: A junction boundary mismatches the germline segment, possibly from a read error. The chain joins TRBV7-9 to TRBJ2-7; no definite D call. Germline V gene sequence: CDR1 SEHNR, CDR2 FQNEAQ (reference sequence). This CDR3 comprises 13 residues. The CDR3 loop is CAGSFAWTDEQYF. DNA for the CDR3: TGTGCCGGCAGCTTCGCATGGACCGACGAGCAGTACTTC.

Concerning this clonotype itself: An end of the junction differs from the germline gene, which may be a read error. The chain is built from TRBV11-2 and TRBJ2-3; D possibly matches TRBD1 or TRBD2 (6 bases each). In germline, CDR1 is SGHAT, CDR2 FQNNGV. The CDR3 is 16 residues long. CDR3 nucleotides: TGCGCCAGCAGCTTAGGCACTGGGGGGCTCACAGATACGCAGTATTTT. Residues: CASSLGTGGLTDTQYF.

This clonotype was found many times. The chain has TRBV6-1 and TRBJ2-1; no definite D call. Deletions cut 3 bases from V and 10 bases from J, with 10 bases between. There are 12 residues in the CDR3. Per the germline V gene, CDR1 is MNHNS and CDR2 is SASEGT. The DNA for the CDR3 is TGTGCCAGCAGTGATCAGGTGGGAGAGCAGTTCTTC. Translating it yields CASSDQVGEQFF.

V usage is TRBV24-1 and J usage is TRBJ2-4, with TRBD1 as a possible D gene (5 bases). Germline V gives CDR1 KGHDR, CDR2 SFDVKD. Trimming cost V 4 bases and J 6 bases, with 9 bases left between them. This CDR3 spans 13 amino acids. The DNA of the CDR3 is TGTGCCACCAGTGACTCCAGGGTAAACATTCAGTACTTC. Translated: CATSDSRVNIQYF.

This clonotype showed up many times. The chain joins TRBV6-5 to TRBJ2-7; possibly TRBD2 for D (6 bases). The V end lost 10 bases, the J end lost 2 bases, and 12 bases lay between the germline ends. The CDR3 is 12 amino acids. Germline values: CDR1 MNHEY, CDR2 SVGAGI. CDR3 bases: TGTGCCACTCAATCTAGCGCCTACGAGCAGTACTTC. It codes for CATQSSAYEQYF.

In regard to this clonotype: A read error may produce the germline difference seen at one junction end. The J gene is TRBJ2-7, the V gene TRBV6-2 or TRBV6-3; no definite D call. The CDR3 runs 12 residues. Germline V gene lookup returns CDR1 MNHEY and CDR2 SVGEGT. CDR3 nucleotide sequence: TGTGTCAGCAGTTACCCGCCAGACGAGCAGTACTTC. This codes for CVSSYPPDEQYF.

The chain uses TRBV11-2 and TRBJ2-1; D gene unclear. V was cut by 11 bases and J by 10 bases, with 21 bases left in between. The germline V gene encodes CDR1 SGHAT and CDR2 FQNNGV. CDR3 length: 13 amino acids. CDR3 coding DNA: TGTGCCTGCGGCTCCCCTAAAGGGTCGGAGCAGTTCTTC. It yields the protein CACGSPKGSEQFF.

As regards this clonotype: A much larger clone differs from this one at a single base, so this may be a read error. The chain recombines TRBV7-9 with TRBJ2-1; D is uncertain. Germline V gene lookup returns CDR1 SEHNR and CDR2 FQNEAQ (reference sequence). The CDR3 consists of 12 residues. CDR3 protein: CASSRRVNEQSF. The CDR3 DNA sequence: TGTGCCAGCAGCCGCCGGGTGAATGAGCAGTCCTTC.

This clonotype occurred many times. The chain recombines TRBV12-3 or TRBV12-4 with TRBJ1-5, with D tentatively TRBD1 (5 bases). V shed 3 bases and J shed 11 bases, with 8 bases lying between them. The CDR3 length is 11 residues. The CDR3: CASSFGGAQHF. The CDR3 DNA follows: TGTGCCAGCAGTTTCGGGGGAGCCCAGCATTTT.

This sequence joins TRBV28 and TRBJ2-5; possible D gene TRBD1, 6 bases. The CDR3 length is 13 residues. The V end was cut by 7 bases, the J end by 2 bases, with 11 bases between. Germline CDR1 reads MDHEN; CDR2 reads SYDVKM. CDR3 amino acids: CASTSGQQETQYF. DNA of the CDR3: TGTGCCAGCACTTCCGGACAGCAAGAGACCCAGTACTTC.

Concerning this clonotype itself: A much larger clonotype is one base distant, so this may be a read error. The chain recombines TRBV6-5 with TRBJ1-1; the D is unclear. V was pared by 5 bases and J by 8 bases, with 9 bases between. CDR1 and CDR2 from the germline V gene are MNHEY and SVGAGI. The CDR3 extends over 11 amino acids. DNA for the CDR3: TGTGCCAGCAGTCTCAGGCCCGAAGCTTTCTTT. Its translation: CASSLRPEAFF.

In its sample, this clonotype was seen many times. The chain joins TRBV10-2 to TRBJ2-7; a possible D gene is TRBD1 (5 bases). Trimming shortened V by 8 bases and J by 1 base, and 12 bases separated the two germline ends. The CDR3 totals 13 residues. The germline V gene encodes CDR1 WSHSY and CDR2 SAAADI. This chain's CDR3 is CASFAGSSYEQYF. DNA of the CDR3: TGCGCCAGCTTTGCAGGGTCGTCCTACGAGCAGTACTTC.

On this clonotype itself: A clone one base away is much larger, so this may be a read error. This chain links TRBV14 with TRBJ2-5; 7 nucleotides agree with TRBD1. The CDR3 is made up of 14 amino acids. CDR1 is SGHDN, CDR2 FVKESK, per germline. CDR3 in DNA: TGTGCCAACAGCCAGGGGGTCTACCAAGAGACCCAGTACTTC. It encodes CANSQGVYQETQYF.

Notes on this clonotype: It may be a read error: a sequence one base away is much more abundant. This chain joins TRBV6-2 or TRBV6-3 and TRBJ2-1, with TRBD2 identical over 7 bases. The CDR3 is made up of 14 amino acids. The V segment lost 4 bases and the J segment 11 bases; nucleotides outside the gene matches: 11. Germline V gene data show CDR1 as MNHEY and CDR2 as SVGEGT. The CDR3 is CASSSPREDDKQFF. The CDR3 bases are TGTGCCAGCAGTTCGCCACGGGAGGATGATAAGCAGTTCTTC.